This entry features one TCR beta chain sequence. This sample includes further DNA sequences coding for the same CDR3. From germline, CDR1 is SNHLY and CDR2 FYNNEI. V dropped 5 bases and J dropped 4 bases, with 8 bases sitting between them. CDR3 length: 13 amino acids. Several immunoSEQ plates held equal portions of the genomic DNA taken from each subset. Assay: immunoSEQ multiplex PCR; the TCRdb copy retains only in-frame clones and omits some. The sample shows 2 million to 2.5 million clones, approximately 95% of them seen only once. Adults of Caucasian background living in Nashville, Tennessee made up all donors. This specimen belongs to a study of shared clonotypes between healthy human individuals.

The V and J genes are TRBV2 and TRBJ2-2; D remains unclear. The receptor was isolated from a man aged 18 to 29 in good health. Specimen: naive CD4+ T cells sorted from blood. Regarding subset: CD45RA+ positively selected. The CDR3 sequence is CASSLDSTGELFF. The CDR3 nucleotides are TGTGCCAGCAGTCTGGATAGCACCGGGGAGCTGTTTTTT.